This T cell receptor (beta chain) is drawn from a study of T cells after yellow fever vaccination. The germline CDR1 and CDR2 sequences are SGHDT and YYEEEE. The CDR3 totals 14 residues. J lost 10 bases, V lost 3 bases, and 11 bases had no gene match. TCRdb reprocessed the 5' RACE reads with MiXCR, giving one entry per CDR3 protein. The sample lists some 670,000 distinct CDR3 sequences, over 9% occurring once. The rearrangement uses TRBV5-6 and TRBJ1-1; TRBD1 matches 8 bases. Sequences were derived from PBMCs, sampled on the day of the yellow fever booster vaccination. The TCR comes from a man aged 25 to 45 who received the YFV17D yellow fever vaccine. The DNA for the CDR3 is TGTGCCAGCAGCTACTCGGGACAGGCCAGTGGAGCTTTCTTT. This translates into CASSYSGQASGAFF.